This TCR beta chain is drawn from a study of molecular identifiers for immune sequencing clone quantification. Study results and caveats: Effector cells had over 98% of their molecules in clones above 20 RNA copies, while naive cells had under 1%. Reportedly, one cell's Jurkat TCR RNA was detected within 1,200,000 naive CD8 cells.

TCRdb re-derived calls from the PCR reads in MiXCR, one entry per CDR3 protein. The sample holds about 510,000 distinct CDR3 sequences, roughly 25% seen once. Between about 18,000 and 1,000,000 sorted cells, with 10%, 30% or 50% RNA, yielded naive CD8 libraries. Naive CD8 T cells were picked out by sorting for CD8+CD4-CCR7+CD45RA+. As to this clonotype: The antigen remains unidentified.

Trimming stripped 7 bases from V and 6 bases from J, with 12 bases between. Germline-derived CDR1 and CDR2 are SQVTM and ANQGSEA. The CDR3 has 12 residues. The source is a human donor in good health. Some libraries in this study had Jurkat cell RNA spiked in. V usage is TRBV29-1 and J usage is TRBJ2-2; tentative D call: TRBD2 (6 bases). Sequenced input: naive CD8+ T cells from blood, with Jurkat cell RNA spiked in. Specified subset: FACS-sorted CD8+CD4-CCR7+CD45RA+ naive T cells. CDR3 sequence reads: CSAVREAGELFF. CDR3 nucleotides: TGCAGCGCGGTTAGGGAGGCCGGGGAGCTGTTTTTT.